This T cell receptor beta chain was found in a study of monozygotic twins with inflammatory bowel disease. Per sample, reverse transcription was split into eight reactions. Incorporation of UMIs carrying a 6-nucleotide sample barcode was performed by template switching. TCRdb reanalyzed the 5' RACE reads and collapses them to one entry per CDR3 protein, without DNA. The sample's table shows some 170,000 distinct CDR3 sequences. Per the germline V gene, CDR1 is MNHEY and CDR2 is SMNVEV (reference sequence). There are 19 residues in the CDR3. Whole-blood RNA isolation (total RNA) proceeded without T cell sorting.

The chain employs TRBV27 and TRBJ2-1; the TRBD2 assignment by TCRdb is unverifiable without DNA. Material: blood. This clonotype was obtained from a human donor with ulcerative colitis or Crohn's disease, or a healthy co-twin of an affected twin (not recorded which). Here the CDR3 reads CASRMVGGLLRGSYNEQFF.